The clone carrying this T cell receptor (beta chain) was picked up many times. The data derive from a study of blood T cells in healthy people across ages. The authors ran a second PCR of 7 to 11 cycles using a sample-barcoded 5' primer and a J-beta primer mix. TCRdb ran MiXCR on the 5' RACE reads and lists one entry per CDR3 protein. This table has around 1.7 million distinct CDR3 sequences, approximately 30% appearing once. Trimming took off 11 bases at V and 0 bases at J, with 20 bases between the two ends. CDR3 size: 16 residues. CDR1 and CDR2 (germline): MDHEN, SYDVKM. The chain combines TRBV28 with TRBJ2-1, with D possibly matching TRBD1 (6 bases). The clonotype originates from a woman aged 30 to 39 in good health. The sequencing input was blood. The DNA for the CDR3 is TGTGCCGCGGGCAGGGGTCGGCCAAGCTCCTACAATGAGCAGTTCTTC. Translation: CAAGRGRPSSYNEQFF.